This passage covers 4 T cell receptor beta chains from one sample sequenced in a study of OX40 agonist ivuxolimab in advanced cancers. Libraries were prepared by immunoSEQ multiplex PCR; TCRdb keeps only in-frame clonotypes and omits some of them. The table has 60,000 to 70,000 clones, 80% to 95% seen once. Specimen: CD4+ or CD8+ T cells sorted from blood, collected in a trial of the OX40 agonist ivuxolimab. These receptors all stem from an adult with an advanced solid tumor such as melanoma, head and neck, liver or kidney cancer.

This clone came up once. The chain recombines TRBV11-2 with TRBJ2-7, with 14 bases fitting TRBD2. The CDR3 covers 16 residues. Germline CDR1 SGHAT, CDR2 FQNNGV. V shed 5 bases, J shed 2 bases, and the junction held 5 bases outside the gene matches. The CDR3 DNA reads TGTGCCAGCAGCCTTGGACTAGCGGGAGGCGCCTACGAGCAGTACTTC. It specifies CASSLGLAGGAYEQYF.

The CDR3 loop is CASTGEGTNEKLFF. CDR3 sequence (DNA): TGTGCCAGTACAGGGGAGGGAACTAATGAAAAACTGTTTTTT. The chain recombines TRBV19 with TRBJ1-4, with D perhaps TRBD1 (6 bases). The CDR3 length is 14 residues. V was clipped by 7 bases and J by 1 base, with 10 bases between them. CDR1 and CDR2 (germline): LNHDA, SQIVND (reference sequence). Full variable domain (remainder filled in from reference TRBV19 and TRBJ1-4): DGGITQSPKYLFRKEGQNVTLSCEQNLNHDAMYWYRQDPGQGLRLIYYSQIVNDFQKGDIAEGYSVSREKKESFPLTVTSAQKNPTAFYLCASTGEGTNEKLFFGSGTQLSVL.

The table lists this clone with a count of one. V usage is TRBV30 and J usage is TRBJ2-7; 11 bases are a match to TRBD2. Germline CDR1 is GTSNPN and CDR2 is SVGIG (reference sequence). The CDR3 has 22 residues. V was pared by 0 bases and J by 0 bases, with 22 bases of the junction left unmatched. Here the CDR3 DNA reads TGTGCCTGGAGTGTAAGTTGGGGGAGTGGGACAAAGGGACTAGCGGACTCCTACGAGCAGTACTTC. Amino acids: CAWSVSWGSGTKGLADSYEQYF. Full variable domain (rest looked up from reference TRBV30 and TRBJ2-7): SQTIHQWPATLVQPVGSPLSLECTVEGTSNPNLYWYRQAAGRGLQLLFYSVGIGQISSEVPQNLSASRPQDRQFILSSKKLLLSDSGFYLCAWSVSWGSGTKGLADSYEQYFGPGTRLTVT.

The chain employs TRBV11-2 and TRBJ1-1; possibly TRBD1 for D (5 bases). CDR1 is SGHAT and CDR2 is FQNNGV in the germline V gene. V was pared by 3 bases and J by 7 bases, with 15 bases between. This CDR3 has 14 residues. The CDR3 spells CASSLIPGADEAFF. As DNA, the CDR3 is TGTGCCAGCAGCTTGATTCCCGGGGCAGATGAAGCTTTCTTT.